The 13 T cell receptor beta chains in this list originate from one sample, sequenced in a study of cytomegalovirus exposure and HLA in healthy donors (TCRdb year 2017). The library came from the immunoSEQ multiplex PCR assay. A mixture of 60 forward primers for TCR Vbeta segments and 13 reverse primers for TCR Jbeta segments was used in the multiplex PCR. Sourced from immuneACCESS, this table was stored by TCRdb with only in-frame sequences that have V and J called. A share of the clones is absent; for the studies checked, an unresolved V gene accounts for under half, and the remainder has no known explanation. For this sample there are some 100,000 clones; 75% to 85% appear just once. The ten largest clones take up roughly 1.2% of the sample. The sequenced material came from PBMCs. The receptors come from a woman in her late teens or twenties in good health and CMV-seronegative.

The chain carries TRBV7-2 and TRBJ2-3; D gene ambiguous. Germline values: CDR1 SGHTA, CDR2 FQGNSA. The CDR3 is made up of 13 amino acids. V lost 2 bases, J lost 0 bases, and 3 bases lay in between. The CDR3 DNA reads TGTGCCAGCAGCTTACAAAGCACAGATACGCAGTATTTT. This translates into CASSLQSTDTQYF.

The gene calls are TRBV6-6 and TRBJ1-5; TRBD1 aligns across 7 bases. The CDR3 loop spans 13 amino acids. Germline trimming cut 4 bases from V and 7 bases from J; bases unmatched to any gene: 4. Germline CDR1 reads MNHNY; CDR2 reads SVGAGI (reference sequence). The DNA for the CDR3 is TGTGCCAGCAGTTCACAGGGGCAGCAGCCCCAGCATTTT. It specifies CASSSQGQQPQHF.

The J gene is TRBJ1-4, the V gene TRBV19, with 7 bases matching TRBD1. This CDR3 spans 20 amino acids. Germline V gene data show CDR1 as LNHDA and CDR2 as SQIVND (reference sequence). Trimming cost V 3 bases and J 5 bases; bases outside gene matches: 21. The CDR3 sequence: CASSISSRDSAWGLNEKLFF. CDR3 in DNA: TGTGCCAGTAGTATCTCGAGCCGGGACAGCGCTTGGGGGCTGAATGAAAAACTGTTTTTT.

CDR3 in DNA: TGTGCCAGCTCACTTGGGCCAAACAATCAGCCCCAGCATTTT. This gives the protein CASSLGPNNQPQHF. V and J are TRBV18 and TRBJ1-5; D ambiguous. Germline V gene data show CDR1 as KGHSH and CDR2 as LQKENI. The V end lost 4 bases, the J end lost 3 bases, and 10 bases lay between the germline ends. The length of the CDR3 is 14 residues.

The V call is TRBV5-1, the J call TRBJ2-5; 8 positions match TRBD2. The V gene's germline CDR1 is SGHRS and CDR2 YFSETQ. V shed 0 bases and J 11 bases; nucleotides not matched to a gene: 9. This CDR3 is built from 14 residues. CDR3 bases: TGCGCCAGCAGCTTGGGTCGGGAGGGCGGGGAGCAGTACTTC. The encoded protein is CASSLGREGGEQYF. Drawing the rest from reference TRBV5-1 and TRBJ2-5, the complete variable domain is KAGVTQTPRYLIKTRGQQVTLSCSPISGHRSVSWYQQTPGQGLQFLFEYFSETQRNKGNFPGRFSGRQFSNSRSEMNVSTLELGDSALYLCASSLGREGGEQYFGPGTRLLVL.

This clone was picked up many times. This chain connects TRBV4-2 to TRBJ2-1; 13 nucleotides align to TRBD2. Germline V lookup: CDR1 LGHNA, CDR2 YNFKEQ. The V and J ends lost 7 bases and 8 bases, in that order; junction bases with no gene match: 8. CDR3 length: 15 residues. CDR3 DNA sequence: TGTGCCAGCAACACCCGGACTAGCGGGAGTTATGAGCAGTTCTTC. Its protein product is CASNTRTSGSYEQFF.

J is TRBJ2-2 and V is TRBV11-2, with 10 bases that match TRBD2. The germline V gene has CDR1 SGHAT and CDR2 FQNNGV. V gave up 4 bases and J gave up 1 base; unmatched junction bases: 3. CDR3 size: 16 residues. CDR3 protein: CASSSRLAGNTGELFF. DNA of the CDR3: TGTGCCAGCAGCTCCCGACTAGCGGGGAACACCGGGGAGCTGTTTTTT.

The CDR3 nucleotides are TGCGCCAGCAGTTTAACTACTGACAGGGGGCCAGGCTACACCTTC. This sequence encodes CASSLTTDRGPGYTF. V usage is TRBV5-1 and J usage is TRBJ1-2; 10 bases agree with TRBD1. The junction had 12 bases not matched to a gene; V was cut back by 5 bases and J by 8 bases. CDR1 SGHRS and CDR2 YFSETQ come from the germline V gene. The CDR3 has 15 residues.

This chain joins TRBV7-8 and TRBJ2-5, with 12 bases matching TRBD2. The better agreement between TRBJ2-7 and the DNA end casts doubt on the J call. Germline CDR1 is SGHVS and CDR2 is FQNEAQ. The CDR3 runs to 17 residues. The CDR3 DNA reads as TGTGCCAGCAGCATCCGGACTAGCGGGAAGAGCTCCTACGAGCAGTACTTC. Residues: CASSIRTSGKSSYEQYF.

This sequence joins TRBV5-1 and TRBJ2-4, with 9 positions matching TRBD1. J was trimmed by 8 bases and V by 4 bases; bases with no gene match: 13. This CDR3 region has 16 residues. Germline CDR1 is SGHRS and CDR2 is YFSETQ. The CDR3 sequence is CASSHSRDRAVDIQYF. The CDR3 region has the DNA TGCGCCAGCAGCCATAGCCGGGACAGGGCGGTCGACATTCAGTACTTC.

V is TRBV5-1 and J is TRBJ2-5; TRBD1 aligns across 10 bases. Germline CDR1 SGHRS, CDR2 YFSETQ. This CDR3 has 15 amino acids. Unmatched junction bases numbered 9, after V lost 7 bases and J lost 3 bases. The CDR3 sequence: CASGRPGTGEETQYF. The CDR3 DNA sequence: TGCGCCAGCGGGCGCCCCGGGACAGGGGAAGAGACCCAGTACTTC. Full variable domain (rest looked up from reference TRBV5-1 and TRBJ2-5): KAGVTQTPRYLIKTRGQQVTLSCSPISGHRSVSWYQQTPGQGLQFLFEYFSETQRNKGNFPGRFSGRQFSNSRSEMNVSTLELGDSALYLCASGRPGTGEETQYFGPGTRLLVL.

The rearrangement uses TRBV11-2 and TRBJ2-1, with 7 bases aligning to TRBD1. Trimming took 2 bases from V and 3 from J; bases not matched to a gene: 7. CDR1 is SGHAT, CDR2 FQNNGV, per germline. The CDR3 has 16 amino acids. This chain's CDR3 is CASSLRDRAHYNEQFF. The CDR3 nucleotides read TGTGCCAGCAGCTTAAGAGACAGGGCGCACTACAATGAGCAGTTCTTC.

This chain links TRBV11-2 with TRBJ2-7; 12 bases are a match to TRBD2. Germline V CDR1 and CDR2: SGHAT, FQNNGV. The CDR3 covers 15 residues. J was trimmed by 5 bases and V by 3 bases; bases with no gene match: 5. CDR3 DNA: TGTGCCAGCAGCTTGCTAGCGGGGGGGCAGGACGAGCAGTACTTC. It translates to CASSLLAGGQDEQYF.